The 27 T cell receptor beta chains given below trace back to one sample, sequenced in a study of T cell repertoires in cytomegalovirus infection. TCRdb re-called the reads with MiXCR, one entry per CDR3 protein. The repertoire holds some 920,000 distinct CDR3 sequences, with 30% to 40% as singletons. Antigens of these TCRs are unknown. Here the sequenced sample was cultured CD8+ T cells from PBMCs, taken from culture after CMV antigen stimulation. These receptors originate from a human donor in good health (CMV status not recorded). Some clones in this sample may be carry-over from other donors' samples.

This clonotype has a handful of counts. The chain joins TRBV12-3 or TRBV12-4 to TRBJ1-1; perhaps TRBD1 as D (6 bases). This CDR3 has 15 residues. The V end lost 2 bases, the J end lost 1 base, and 11 bases lay between the germline ends. CDR3 in amino acids: CASSLHGGRNTEAFF. The CDR3 coding sequence is TGTGCCAGCAGTTTACATGGGGGGCGGAACACTGAAGCTTTCTTT.

This clonotype has more than one count but fewer than ten. The rearrangement joins TRBV20-1 to TRBJ2-7; D is uncertain. Trimming left V 0 bases short and J 1 base short, with 7 bases between. CDR1 and CDR2 from the germline V gene are DFQATT and SNEGSKA (reference sequence). The CDR3 runs 13 residues. DNA of the CDR3: TGCAGTGCTAGAGAAGGCCATTCCTACGAGCAGTACTTC. This gives the protein CSAREGHSYEQYF.

This chain connects TRBV28 to TRBJ1-1; D call uncertain. V shed 7 bases and J shed 4 bases, with 16 bases lying between them. The CDR3 extends over 14 amino acids. The germline CDR1 and CDR2 sequences are MDHEN and SYDVKM. For the CDR3, the DNA is TGTGCCAGCACCCCTAGACCCGGCGGCACTGAAGCTTTCTTT. This codes for CASTPRPGGTEAFF.

Only a few counts were recorded for this clonotype. The J gene is TRBJ1-1, the V gene TRBV11-3; 10 nucleotides agree with TRBD1. CDR3 length equals 17 residues. The V segment lost 1 base and the J segment 4 bases; nucleotides outside the gene matches: 9. From germline, CDR1 is SGHNT and CDR2 YENEEA. Here the CDR3 reads CASSLGSTGGLGTEAFF. The CDR3 DNA follows: TGTGCCAGCAGCTTAGGCTCGACAGGGGGCCTGGGCACTGAAGCTTTCTTT.

The chain joins TRBV3-1 to TRBJ2-5, with a weak D call TRBD2 (6 bases). The V end lost 4 bases, the J end lost 3 bases, and 21 bases lay between the germline ends. This CDR3 is 17 amino acids long. Germline CDR1 reads LGHDT; CDR2 reads YNNKEL (reference sequence). CDR3 region: CASSPSGRGSRKETQYF. CDR3 DNA sequence: TGTGCCAGCAGCCCCTCCGGGCGGGGAAGTAGGAAAGAGACCCAGTACTTC.

The chain uses TRBV6-5 and TRBJ1-2, with TRBD1 identical over 12 bases. V was clipped by 0 bases and J by 4 bases; unmatched bases: 9. The germline gives CDR1 MNHEY, CDR2 SVGAGI. The CDR3 has 18 amino acids. CDR3 coding DNA: TGTGCCAGCAGTTACTCGAGGGACAGGGGGCGCGCCGGCTATGGCTACACCTTC. Translation gives CASSYSRDRGRAGYGYTF.

The J gene is TRBJ2-1, the V gene TRBV6-1; 8 bases are a match to TRBD2. CDR1 and CDR2 from the germline V gene are MNHNS and SASEGT. The CDR3 extends over 16 amino acids. J was trimmed by 4 bases and V by 5 bases; bases with no gene match: 10. In DNA form, the CDR3 reads TGTGCCAGCAGTAAAGTTGGCGGGGGGCCGTACAATGAGCAGTTCTTC. Amino acids: CASSKVGGGPYNEQFF.

This chain connects TRBV10-3 to TRBJ2-3, with D perhaps TRBD2 (6 bases). This CDR3 spans 14 amino acids. Germline values: CDR1 ENHRY, CDR2 SYGVKD. With 0 bases removed from V and 5 bases from J, the gap between germline ends came to 9 bases. The chain's CDR3 is CAISESPGEDTQYF. The CDR3 nucleotides read TGTGCCATCAGTGAGTCTCCGGGGGAAGATACGCAGTATTTT.

This clonotype was observed many times. The J gene is TRBJ2-7, the V gene TRBV20-1; the D gene is possibly TRBD2 (6 bases). CDR3 size: 16 residues. CDR1 is DFQATT and CDR2 is SNEGSKA in the germline V gene (reference sequence). The germline V and J ends were trimmed by 3 bases and 6 bases, with 24 bases remaining between them. Here the CDR3 reads CSARRRAGSARAEQYF. The CDR3 coding sequence is TGCAGTGCTAGGAGGAGGGCGGGGTCCGCCCGCGCCGAGCAGTACTTC.

The J gene is TRBJ2-5, the V gene TRBV12-5, with D unclear. Germline CDR1 LGHNT, CDR2 FRNRAP. V was cut by 5 bases and J by 5 bases, with 15 bases left in between. The CDR3 spans 14 residues. This CDR3 reads CASGPLPGLETQYF. The CDR3 nucleotides read TGTGCTAGTGGTCCTCTGCCCGGGTTGGAGACCCAGTACTTC. The full variable domain, with the rest looked up from reference TRBV12-5 and TRBJ2-5, is DARVTQTPRHKVTEMGQEVTMRCQPILGHNTVFWYRQTMMQGLELLAYFRNRAPLDDSGMPKDRFSAEMPDATLATLKIQPSEPRDSAVYFCASGPLPGLETQYFGPGTRLLVL.

CDR3 amino acids: CASSHLLDRGPPYEQYF. The DNA of the CDR3 is TGTGCCAGCAGTCACTTGCTGGACAGGGGGCCTCCCTACGAGCAGTACTTC. V and J are TRBV6-5 and TRBJ2-7; 11 nucleotides line up with TRBD1. The CDR3 loop spans 17 amino acids. After removal of 5 bases from V and 2 bases from J, the junction contained 11 bases not matched to a gene. The germline CDR1 and CDR2 sequences are MNHEY and SVGAGI.

This clonotype has more than one count but fewer than ten. V is TRBV27 and J is TRBJ2-7, with 9 bases matching TRBD1. The J segment lost 5 bases and the V segment lost 4 bases, leaving 9 bases of the junction unmatched. CDR1 is MNHEY and CDR2 is SMNVEV in the germline V gene (reference sequence). The CDR3 is 15 amino acids. In nucleotides, the CDR3 is TGTGCCAGCAGTTCAAACCGGGACAGGGTACACGAGCAGTACTTC. Residues: CASSSNRDRVHEQYF.

The chain links TRBV20-1 to TRBJ2-7; 11 nucleotides line up with TRBD2. The germline gives CDR1 DFQATT, CDR2 SNEGSKA (reference sequence). V trimming: 3 bases; J trimming: 2 bases; junction bases outside the gene matches: 9. The CDR3 runs to 16 residues. In DNA, the CDR3 is TGCAGTGCTAGTTTAGCGGGGGGGTTAGTCCCCTACGAGCAGTACTTC. It encodes CSASLAGGLVPYEQYF.

About this clonotype itself: With a far larger clone one base away, a read error is the likely cause. The chain carries TRBV7-2 and TRBJ1-2, with D unclear. Germline assignment: CDR1 SGHTA and CDR2 FQGNSA. The CDR3 runs 13 residues. CDR3 DNA sequence: TGTGTCAGCAGCTTAGGCGGTGGCTATGGCTACACCTTC. Encoded protein: CVSSLGGGYGYTF.

This clonotype was seen repeatedly, ten times or more. The genes are TRBV12-3 or TRBV12-4 and TRBJ2-2, with D unclear. CDR3 length equals 13 residues. V lost 5 bases, J lost 9 bases, and 13 bases lay in between. The CDR3 DNA reads as TGTGCCAGCAGTCCACCCGGCGGACGGGAGCTGTTTTTT. It specifies CASSPPGGRELFF.

The CDR3 DNA reads TGCGCCAGCAGCGGGGGGGCAGTCTCCTATAATTCACCCCTCCACTTT. Residues: CASSGGAVSYNSPLHF. V is TRBV10-2 and J is TRBJ1-6, with a weak D call TRBD1 (6 bases). V lost 6 bases, J lost 0 bases, and 12 bases lay in between. This CDR3 is 16 amino acids long. Germline V gives CDR1 WSHSY, CDR2 SAAADI.

This clonotype was detected a few times. This chain joins TRBV6-5 and TRBJ1-1, with a possible D match to TRBD1 (5 bases). The CDR3 covers 17 residues. The V gene's germline CDR1 is MNHEY and CDR2 SVGAGI. V shed 2 bases and J shed 5 bases, with 21 bases lying between them. In nucleotides, the CDR3 is TGTGCCAGCAGTTACCGCACCCCGGGGGGGATGAGGACTGAAGCTTTCTTT. This encodes CASSYRTPGGMRTEAFF.

The rearrangement uses TRBV3-1 and TRBJ1-1; D is unclear. The V end was cut by 0 bases, the J end by 3 bases, with 11 bases between. Germline V lookup: CDR1 LGHDT, CDR2 YNNKEL (reference sequence). This CDR3 has 15 residues. The CDR3 nucleotides read TGTGCCAGCAGCCAAGATGTGCGGGGTGACACTGAAGCTTTCTTT. This codes for CASSQDVRGDTEAFF.

This chain uses TRBV2 with TRBJ1-1; TRBD1 matches 11 bases. This CDR3 region has 15 residues. Per the germline V gene, CDR1 is SNHLY and CDR2 is FYNNEI. The ends lost 7 bases at V and 2 bases at J; junction bases unmatched: 6. The CDR3 DNA reads TGTGCCAGCACCCCCTGGACAGGGGGCAACACTGAAGCTTTCTTT. This encodes CASTPWTGGNTEAFF.

This clonotype was recorded at least ten times. This rearrangement joins TRBV7-2 to TRBJ1-5, with 7 bases identical to TRBD1. V lost 5 bases, J lost 2 bases, and 6 bases stayed unmatched. The germline V gene encodes CDR1 SGHTA and CDR2 FQGNSA. CDR3 length equals 15 residues. This CDR3 reads CASSPAGGGNQPQHF. The CDR3 coding sequence is TGTGCCAGCAGCCCTGCAGGGGGAGGCAATCAGCCCCAGCATTTT.

This clonotype was observed at least ten times. The chain has TRBV12-3 or TRBV12-4 and TRBJ1-2; D remains ambiguous. The CDR3 contains 16 residues. V was cut by 6 bases and J by 8 bases, with 25 bases left in between. The CDR3 loop is CASSHILSPGNKGYTF. The CDR3 DNA is TGTGCCAGCAGCCATATTTTGAGCCCGGGTAATAAGGGCTACACCTTC.

This clonotype was picked up many times. J is TRBJ2-1 and V is TRBV7-9; D may match TRBD1 or TRBD2 (5 bases each). The CDR3 extends over 16 amino acids. The germline CDR1 and CDR2 sequences are SEHNR and FQNEAQ (reference sequence). Trimming pared 5 bases from V and 0 bases from J, leaving 14 bases between. The CDR3 nucleotides read TGTGCCAGCAGCGGACGGGACGGCAGCTCCTACAATGAGCAGTTCTTC. This codes for CASSGRDGSSYNEQFF.

This clonotype was seen a handful of times. The DNA is left out, because the CDR3 cannot be placed on it with certainty; the CDR3 is given as TCRdb lists it. This sequence joins TRBV19 and TRBJ2-2. The CDR3 extends over 16 residues, inclusive of both ends. Germline lookup yields CDR1 LNHDA and CDR2 SQIVND (reference sequence). The CDR3 sequence: CEPVNYHCANTGELFF.

The CDR3 coding sequence is TGTGCCAGCAGTTTTAAGCCCAGGGATCAAGAGACCCAGTACTTC. Encoded protein: CASSFKPRDQETQYF. The V gene is TRBV27, the J gene TRBJ2-5, with a possible D match to TRBD1 (5 bases). The germline CDR1 and CDR2 sequences are MNHEY and SMNVEV (reference sequence). This CDR3 contains 15 residues. V was pared by 3 bases and J by 2 bases, with 13 bases between.

This chain uses TRBV7-2 with TRBJ2-1; 10 positions match TRBD2. The ends lost 1 base at V and 6 bases at J; junction bases unmatched: 12. Germline V gene sequence: CDR1 SGHTA, CDR2 FQGNSA. This CDR3 is built from 18 residues. The CDR3 loop reads CASSLDPISGGAGNEQFF. The CDR3 DNA reads TGTGCCAGCAGCTTAGATCCTATCAGCGGGGGGGCCGGCAATGAGCAGTTCTTC. The full variable domain, its missing parts supplied by reference TRBV7-2 and TRBJ2-1, is GAGVSQSPSNKVTEKGKDVELRCDPISGHTALYWYRQSLGQGLEFLIYFQGNSAPDKSGLPSDRFSAERTGGSVSTLTIQRTQQEDSAVYLCASSLDPISGGAGNEQFFGPGTRLTVL.

The chain is built from TRBV5-5 and TRBJ2-2, with 9 bases identical to TRBD1. Germline V lookup: CDR1 SGHKS, CDR2 YYEKEE (reference sequence). V lost 3 bases, J lost 3 bases, and 6 bases stayed unmatched. CDR3 length equals 16 residues. CDR3 in DNA: TGTGCCAGCAGCTCAATTGGGACAGGGTACACCGGGGAGCTGTTTTTT. Its translation: CASSSIGTGYTGELFF.

As to this clonotype: A much larger clone differs from this one at a single base, so this may be a read error. The chain employs TRBV12-3 or TRBV12-4 and TRBJ1-1; 9 bases line up with TRBD1. The CDR3 consists of 14 residues. This CDR3 reads CANSPRTGATEAFF. DNA of the CDR3: TGTGCCAACAGTCCCAGGACAGGGGCCACTGAAGCTTTCTTT.